In this sample, the clone carrying this T cell receptor beta chain turned up once. What it binds is unknown. The data belong to a study of cytomegalovirus exposure and HLA in healthy donors. Each of the donors was a healthy bone marrow donor. This PCR relied on a set of 60 Vbeta primers and 13 Jbeta primers. TCRdb's copy holds only in-frame clones and misses some; the assay was immunoSEQ multiplex PCR. The sample has approximately 130,000 clones, about four fifths seen once; the top ten hold 0.55% to 0.85%. Overall study results and limits: Most observed TCR sequences were rare, whereas some public TCRs were detected in many donors. Overall, roughly 150 TCR beta chains were annotated as cytomegalovirus-associated. An analysis that was carried out later associated 16,951 TCR beta sequences with HLA alleles at 0.05 false discovery rate.

CDR1 PRHDT and CDR2 FYEKMQ come from the germline V gene (reference sequence). The length of the CDR3 is 12 residues. V lost 5 bases and J lost 6, with 8 bases in between. This TCR came from a man younger than 35 in good health and CMV-seronegative. What was sequenced was PBMCs. V gene TRBV13 combines with J gene TRBJ1-5; D unresolved. The CDR3 spells CASSGGSQPQHF. CDR3 in DNA: TGTGCCAGCAGCGGCGGGAGTCAGCCCCAGCATTTT.